The rows below give T cell receptor beta chains drawn from one sample of a study of cytomegalovirus exposure and HLA in healthy donors. This table comes from immunoSEQ multiplex PCR, and its TCRdb copy is limited to in-frame clones, with some not included. The table counts approximately 150,000 clones; 1.5% to 2% lies in the top ten. The source material was PBMCs. These TCRs come from a woman aged 45-59 years in good health and CMV-seronegative. CDR3s include the opening cysteine and the closing phenylalanine or tryptophan. The D gene is left open where the match is weak.

D gene,V gene,J gene,CDR3 protein,CDR3 DNA
TRBD2,TRBV7-9,TRBJ2-1,CASSSLGLSIHNEQFF,TGTGCCAGCAGCTCACTGGGACTATCGATTCACAATGAGCAGTTCTTC
NA,TRBV5-1,TRBJ1-1,CASSLTGYNTEAFF,TGCGCCAGCAGCTTAACAGGGTATAACACTGAAGCTTTCTTT
TRBD2,TRBV18,TRBJ2-3,CASSPRLAADTQYF,TGTGCCAGCTCACCACGGCTAGCGGCTGATACGCAGTATTTT
NA,TRBV18,TRBJ1-4,CASSPRGDREKLFF,TGTGCCAGCTCACCACGTGGAGATCGGGAAAAACTGTTTTTT
NA,TRBV28,TRBJ2-1,CAGGGNEQFF,TGTGCGGGAGGGGGCAATGAGCAGTTCTTC
TRBD1,TRBV7-9,TRBJ1-2,CASSLDWTGTLDGYTF,TGTGCCAGCAGCCTCGACTGGACAGGGACCCTTGATGGCTACACCTTC
NA,TRBV4-2,TRBJ1-2,CASSQVEGLSGYTF,TGTGCCAGCAGCCAAGTTGAGGGATTGAGTGGCTACACCTTC
TRBD2,TRBV25-1,TRBJ2-7,CASSRGGVSYEQYF,TGTGCCAGCAGTCGCGGGGGGGTCTCCTACGAGCAGTACTTC
NA,TRBV13,TRBJ2-7,CASSLKRYEQYF,TGTGCCAGCAGCTTAAAGAGGTACGAGCAGTACTTC
NA,TRBV5-4,TRBJ2-3,CASSFTRQGTADTQYF,TGTGCCAGCAGCTTTACTCGGCAGGGAACTGCAGATACGCAGTATTTT
TRBD1,TRBV4-1,TRBJ1-5,CASSQSPTGPNQPQHF,TGCGCCAGCAGCCAATCCCCGACAGGGCCCAATCAGCCCCAGCATTTT
NA,TRBV30,TRBJ2-2,CAWAGVRGTGELFF,TGTGCCTGGGCCGGGGTTCGGGGCACCGGGGAGCTGTTTTTT
TRBD2,TRBV4-3,TRBJ2-7,CASSQDLAGGYEQYF,TGCGCCAGCAGCCAAGATCTAGCGGGAGGCTACGAGCAGTACTTC
TRBD2,TRBV7-2,TRBJ2-7,CASSLLFAGAPEQYF,TGTGCCAGCAGCTTATTATTCGCGGGAGCCCCCGAGCAGTACTTC
NA,TRBV6-5,TRBJ1-2,CASRLGLFGTYGYTF,TGTGCCAGCAGATTGGGACTCTTCGGTACCTATGGCTACACCTTC
TRBD1,TRBV4-1,TRBJ1-5,CASSQGGTGNQPQHF,TGCGCCAGCAGCCAAGGCGGGACAGGGAATCAGCCCCAGCATTTT
NA,TRBV18,TRBJ2-7,CASGETYEQYF,TGTGCCAGCGGGGAGACCTACGAGCAGTACTTC
NA,TRBV5-4,TRBJ2-7,CASSFSSQGTYEQYF,TGTGCCAGCAGCTTCAGTTCCCAGGGGACCTACGAGCAGTACTTC
TRBD1,TRBV7-2,TRBJ2-5,CASSLDRYQETQYF,TGTGCCAGCAGCCTGGACAGGTACCAAGAGACCCAGTACTTC
NA,TRBV27,TRBJ1-4,CASSGSGVTNEKLFF,TGTGCCAGCAGTGGATCAGGGGTAACTAATGAAAAACTGTTTTTT